The clone carrying this T cell receptor (beta chain) was counted many times. The data were taken from a study of T cells in Graves' hyperthyroidism and ophthalmopathy. Study summary: At initial diagnosis, before any treatment had begun, peripheral blood was obtained.

The source material, RNA transcripts, was used to amplify TCR beta CDR3 regions. Carried out on the TCR CDR3, a first-round RT-PCR used the HTBI primer set. One entry per CDR3 protein results from TCRdb running MiXCR on the multiplex PCR reads. Among over 450,000 distinct CDR3 sequences listed, more than 15% were seen once. The clonotype was recovered from a woman in her late teens or twenties with Graves' ophthalmopathy. Sequencing used blood.

CDR3 in DNA: TGTGCCAGCAGCTTAGCCCACACTGAAGCTTTCTTT. Encoded protein: CASSLAHTEAFF. The chain couples TRBV7-2 to TRBJ1-1; D gene uncertain. The CDR3 is made up of 12 amino acids. The V gene lost 0 bases and the J gene lost 3 bases, with 2 bases spanning the gap. Germline CDR1 reads SGHTA; CDR2 reads FQGNSA.